What follows are 20 T cell receptor beta chains derived from one specimen sequenced in a study of technical replicates of blood from a few donors. Sequencing used immunoSEQ multiplex PCR; TCRdb keeps in-frame clones, though not all of them. Of under 90,000 clones listed, approximately 94% are singletons. Material for sequencing was T cells isolated from PBMCs. These receptors were taken from a human donor in good health.

J is TRBJ2-7 and V is TRBV6-6, with D maybe TRBD2 (6 bases). Trimming removed 2 bases at V and 3 bases at J, with 11 bases between. This CDR3 region has 14 residues. CDR1 is MNHNY, CDR2 SVGAGI, per germline (reference sequence). CDR3 in DNA: TGTGCCAGCAGTTACGGCGGGGAGAACTACGAGCAGTACTTC. Translated, it gives CASSYGGENYEQYF.

CDR3 in amino acids: CASSAIDGAAYEQYF. The CDR3 DNA sequence: TGTGCCAGCAGCGCCATAGACGGAGCGGCCTACGAGCAGTACTTC. The chain combines TRBV11-2 with TRBJ2-7; TRBD2 might be the D (5 bases). V lost 5 bases and J lost 2, with 16 bases in between. This CDR3 is built from 15 residues. Germline CDR1 SGHAT, CDR2 FQNNGV.

This clone was counted once. This chain joins TRBV7-9 and TRBJ2-7, with 7 bases lining up with TRBD1. This CDR3 is built from 19 residues. The germline gives CDR1 SEHNR, CDR2 FQNEAQ (reference sequence). V dropped 5 bases and J dropped 0; count of bases not matched to a gene: 19. The CDR3: CASSERGLLSGSFSYEQYF. Written as DNA, the CDR3 is TGTGCCAGCAGCGAGAGGGGGCTCCTTTCCGGTAGTTTCTCCTACGAGCAGTACTTC. The full variable domain, in which reference TRBV7-9 and TRBJ2-7 provide the parts outside the CDR3, is DTGVSQNPRHKITKRGQNVTFRCDPISEHNRLYWYRQTLGQGPEFLTYFQNEAQLEKSRLLSDRFSAERPKGSFSTLEIQRTEQGDSAMYLCASSERGLLSGSFSYEQYFGPGTRLTVT.

V gene TRBV7-2 combines with J gene TRBJ1-4; TRBD1 agrees at 9 bases. The ends lost 0 bases at V and 7 bases at J; junction bases unmatched: 3. Germline assignment: CDR1 SGHTA and CDR2 FQGNSA. The length of the CDR3 is 15 residues. The CDR3 region has the DNA TGTGCCAGCAGCTTAGCGGGGACAGGGTCTGAAAAACTGTTTTTT. Protein sequence: CASSLAGTGSEKLFF.

V is TRBV29-1 and J is TRBJ2-2; a possible D gene is TRBD2 (5 bases). The CDR3 runs 14 residues. Trimming stripped 3 bases from V and 2 bases from J, with 10 bases between. Germline-derived CDR1 and CDR2 are SQVTM and ANQGSEA. CDR3 nucleotide sequence: TGCAGCGTTGATCCTGAGGGAAACACCGGGGAGCTGTTTTTT. Protein product: CSVDPEGNTGELFF.

This clone was recorded only once. The chain joins TRBV6-1 to TRBJ1-2; the match to TRBD1 covers 9 bases. The CDR3 totals 14 residues. The V gene end was trimmed by 6 bases and the J gene end by 6 bases; junction bases not matched to a gene: 8. Germline CDR1 MNHNS, CDR2 SASEGT. The CDR3 spells CASSAPGQGNGYTF. The CDR3 nucleotides are TGTGCCAGCAGCGCACCGGGACAGGGAAATGGCTACACCTTC.

The V call is TRBV5-1, the J call TRBJ2-2, with 8 bases that match TRBD1. The length of the CDR3 is 16 residues. V gave up 7 bases and J gave up 6 bases; unmatched junction bases: 14. Germline V gene lookup returns CDR1 SGHRS and CDR2 YFSETQ. In DNA form, the CDR3 reads TGCGCCAGCCATGAATTAGGACAGGGATCCTCCGGGGAGCTGTTTTTT. Translating gives CASHELGQGSSGELFF.

This chain connects TRBV28 to TRBJ2-7; a possible D gene is TRBD2 (6 bases). CDR3 length: 15 residues. CDR1 is MDHEN, CDR2 SYDVKM, per germline. Trimming cost V 4 bases and J 0 bases, with 13 bases left between them. CDR3 sequence reads: CASSSTRTTSYEQYF. The CDR3 DNA reads TGTGCCAGCAGTTCAACTAGGACTACCTCCTACGAGCAGTACTTC.

This rearrangement joins TRBV16 to TRBJ1-1; D call uncertain. CDR1 KGHSY and CDR2 FQNENV come from the germline V gene. V was cut by 0 bases and J by 2 bases, with 4 bases left in between. This CDR3 has 13 residues. CDR3 region: CASSQSRNTEAFF. Written as DNA, the CDR3 is TGTGCCAGCAGCCAATCGAGAAACACTGAAGCTTTCTTT.

CDR3: CARAWPLHF. The CDR3 coding sequence is TGTGCAAGGGCTTGGCCCCTCCACTTT. The J gene is TRBJ1-6, the V gene TRBV12-2; the D call of TRBD1 is as the table states it, not checked on the DNA. TRBV12-2 counts as a pseudogene. This CDR3 region has 9 residues.

V and J are TRBV5-1 and TRBJ2-7; D may be TRBD1 (5 bases). This CDR3 spans 14 amino acids. Trimming cost V 4 bases and J 5 bases, with 16 bases left between them. The germline gives CDR1 SGHRS, CDR2 YFSETQ. CDR3 nucleotides: TGCGCCAGCAGCCAGACGCAGGGTTTTGACGAGCAGTACTTC. Amino acids: CASSQTQGFDEQYF.

The J gene is TRBJ2-7, the V gene TRBV6-5; 9 bases agree with TRBD1. With 6 bases clipped from V and 4 bases from J, the junction kept 10 bases outside the gene matches. The CDR3 contains 15 residues. Germline-derived CDR1 and CDR2 are MNHEY and SVGAGI. This chain's CDR3 is CASSLGTGRPYEQYF. The CDR3 DNA reads as TGTGCCAGCAGCCTAGGGACAGGGAGGCCTTACGAGCAGTACTTC.

Here the CDR3 DNA reads TGTGCCAGCAGGACAGGTTGGGTCCAAGAGACCCAGTACTTC. Translated: CASRTGWVQETQYF. The V and J genes are TRBV6-5 and TRBJ2-5; D is perhaps TRBD1 (6 bases). V dropped 6 bases and J dropped 1 base, with 12 bases sitting between them. CDR1 and CDR2 (germline): MNHEY, SVGAGI. This CDR3 has 14 amino acids.

This chain links TRBV28 with TRBJ1-1; 7 bases fit TRBD1. Trimming took 2 bases from V and 2 from J; bases not matched to a gene: 11. CDR1 is MDHEN and CDR2 is SYDVKM in the germline V gene. The CDR3 runs 17 residues. The CDR3 nucleotides are TGTGCCAGCAGTTTACTCCCGGGGAAGGGGGCAAACACTGAAGCTTTCTTT. This translates into CASSLLPGKGANTEAFF.

This chain connects TRBV25-1 to TRBJ2-7; 7 bases align to TRBD1. The length of the CDR3 is 16 residues. Germline V lookup: CDR1 MGHDK, CDR2 SYGVNS. V was clipped by 0 bases and J by 11 bases; unmatched bases: 16. The CDR3 loop is CASSEYLRLGGRFEYF. For the CDR3, the DNA is TGTGCCAGCAGTGAATATCTGAGGTTAGGGGGCCGATTCGAGTACTTC.

The chain couples TRBV27 to TRBJ1-4; D perhaps matches TRBD1 (6 bases). Trimming shortened V by 6 bases and J by 7 bases, and 12 bases separated the two germline ends. The CDR3 has 13 amino acids. The germline gives CDR1 MNHEY, CDR2 SMNVEV (reference sequence). The CDR3 DNA reads as TGTGCCAGCAGCCCCACAGGGTTTGAAAAACTGTTTTTT. Translated: CASSPTGFEKLFF.

This clone was recorded once. The chain has TRBV28 and TRBJ2-7; 9 bases match TRBD1. The V and J ends lost 6 bases and 3 bases, in that order; junction bases with no gene match: 12. The germline CDR1 and CDR2 sequences are MDHEN and SYDVKM. The CDR3 has 16 residues. Here the CDR3 reads CASSKRGQGGLYEQYF. In DNA, the CDR3 is TGTGCCAGCAGCAAACGGGGACAGGGCGGCCTCTACGAGCAGTACTTC.

The rearrangement links TRBV13 to TRBJ2-1, with 11 bases aligning to TRBD2. Germline V gene sequence: CDR1 PRHDT, CDR2 FYEKMQ (reference sequence). V was pared by 4 bases and J by 8 bases, with 10 bases of the junction left unmatched. CDR3 length: 16 residues. In DNA, the CDR3 is TGTGCCAGCAGCTCATTAGCGGGAGGGGTAATGGATGAGCAGTTCTTC. Translated, it gives CASSSLAGGVMDEQFF.

The chain employs TRBV11-3 and TRBJ2-2, with TRBD2 as a possible D gene (5 bases). Trimming left V 5 bases short and J 8 bases short, with 12 bases between. Germline-derived CDR1 and CDR2 are SGHNT and YENEEA. This CDR3 has 13 amino acids. The CDR3 nucleotides are TGTGCCAGCAGCCTACTAGTTCTTGGGGAGCTGTTTTTT. Translating it yields CASSLLVLGELFF.

The rearrangement links TRBV6-5 to TRBJ2-3; 7 nucleotides line up with TRBD2. Germline loops: CDR1 MNHEY, CDR2 SVGAGI. This CDR3 is 14 amino acids long. The V segment lost 2 bases and the J segment 2 bases; nucleotides outside the gene matches: 1. CDR3 DNA sequence: TGTGCCAGCAGTTACGGGACTAACACAGATACGCAGTATTTT. It specifies CASSYGTNTDTQYF.